This record concerns one T cell receptor (beta chain) sequence. Its cognate antigen is unknown. Naive CD8 cells lacked CD45RO, underwent positive selection for CCR7 and left out terminally differentiated effector memory CD45RA+ cells. The entry originates in a study of shared clonotypes between healthy human individuals. Whole-study context: With ages of 18 to 49, the donors were a couple of women and a few men.

For sorted subsets, 200 ng DNA per replicate equaled about 30,000 T cell genomes. Assay used: immunoSEQ multiplex PCR; TCRdb lists only in-frame clones, some missing. The table lists about 1,900,000 clones, approximately 94% of them singletons. Study conclusions and caveats: Naive CD4 clonotype sharing across several donors was around 5.5%. Non-shared clonotypes had lower generation probabilities than those shared by all four donors.

Sequenced: naive CD8+ T cells sorted from blood. This clonotype was sampled from a man aged 18 to 29 in good health.

In DNA, the CDR3 is TGTGCCAGCAGCTCCTGGAGGGACACCGGGGAGCTGTTTTTT. Translation: CASSSWRDTGELFF. J is TRBJ2-2 and V is TRBV7-9, with D perhaps matching TRBD2 (6 bases). Trimming took off 4 bases at V and 3 bases at J, with 9 bases between the two ends. CDR3 length equals 14 residues. CDR1 and CDR2 (germline): SEHNR, FQNEAQ (reference sequence).